This T cell receptor beta chain originates from a study of blood T cells in healthy people across ages. At least 6 micrograms of total RNA were extracted per sample. This clonotype was seen a handful of times. This CDR3 is 16 amino acids long. J gave up 8 bases and V 1 base, and 8 bases lay outside the gene matches. The germline V gene encodes CDR1 SGHTA and CDR2 FQGNSA. The second PCR ran about 6 to 12 cycles with a sample-barcoded 5' primer and J-beta primers. From the 5' RACE reads, TCRdb called clonotypes with MiXCR, one entry per CDR3 protein. The top ten clones hold 30% of a sample with hundreds of thousands of distinct CDR3 sequences, around 43% of them seen once.

The source of this sequence is a man aged 80 or over in good health. What was sequenced was blood. V and J are TRBV7-2 and TRBJ1-2; 12 nucleotides match TRBD1. DNA of the CDR3: TGTGCCAGCAGCTTAGACGGGACAGGGGGCGCGCAGGGCTACACCTTC. The encoded protein is CASSLDGTGGAQGYTF. Full variable domain (remainder filled in from reference TRBV7-2 and TRBJ1-2): GAGVSQSPSNKVTEKGKDVELRCDPISGHTALYWYRQSLGQGLEFLIYFQGNSAPDKSGLPSDRFSAERTGGSVSTLTIQRTQQEDSAVYLCASSLDGTGGAQGYTFGSGTRLTVV.